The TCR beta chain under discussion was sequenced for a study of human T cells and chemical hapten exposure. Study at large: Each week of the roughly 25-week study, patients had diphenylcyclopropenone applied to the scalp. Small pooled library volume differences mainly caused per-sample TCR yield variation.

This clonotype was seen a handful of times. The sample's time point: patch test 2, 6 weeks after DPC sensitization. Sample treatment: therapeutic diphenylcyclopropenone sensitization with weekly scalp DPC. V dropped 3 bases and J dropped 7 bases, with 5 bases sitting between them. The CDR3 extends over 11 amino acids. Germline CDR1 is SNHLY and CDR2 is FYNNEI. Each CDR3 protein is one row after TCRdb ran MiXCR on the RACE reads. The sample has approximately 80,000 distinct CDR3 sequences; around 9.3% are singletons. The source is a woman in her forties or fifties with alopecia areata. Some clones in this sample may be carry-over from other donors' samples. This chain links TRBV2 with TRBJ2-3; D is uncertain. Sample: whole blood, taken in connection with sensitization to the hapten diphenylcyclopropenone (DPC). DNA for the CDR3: TGTGCCAGCAGTGATTCACATACGCAGTATTTT. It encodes CASSDSHTQYF.